The rows below give T cell receptor beta chains drawn from one sample of a study of cytotoxic CD8 clonotypes in ibrutinib-treated CLL. This table comes from immunoSEQ multiplex PCR, and its TCRdb copy is limited to in-frame clones, with some not included. The data show about 12,000 clones, 65% to 85% seen once. The sample was PBMCs, taken at disease progression, from a patient treated with ibrutinib. These receptors all stem from a human donor with chronic lymphocytic leukemia. Each CDR3 is given with its conserved first and last residue. Size values are once, few and many counts, or a class for expanded clones, and some rows have none.

>once|TRBV10-1|TRBJ2-7
CASSDGRSVKQYF
>.|TRBV9|TRBJ2-1
CASSVGTGNHYNEQFF
>few|TRBV6-1|TRBJ1-2
CASTQQGSSGYTF
>once|TRBV4-1|TRBJ2-7
CASSQGVSAYSYEQYF
>.|TRBV19|TRBJ2-3
CASRRGENTDTQYF
>few|TRBV5-1|TRBJ2-7
CASSFTLYTYEQYF
>.|TRBV29-1|TRBJ2-7
CSVEGRGLTGYEQYF
>.|TRBV9|TRBJ1-2
CASSAHSRPNYGYTF
>.|TRBV11-2|TRBJ1-3
CASSTGHGNTIYF
>.|TRBV19|TRBJ2-1
CASSSGPNNEQFF
>.|TRBV18|TRBJ2-5
CASSPPREQETQYF
>.|TRBV19|TRBJ2-6
CASSTPRQGPGANVLTF
>.|TRBV28|TRBJ1-5
CASSRNNRGPNQPQHF
>once|TRBV5-1|TRBJ1-4
CASSSARTTNEKLFF
>.|TRBV5-1|TRBJ2-1
CASSKDRGGEQFF
>.|TRBV5-4|TRBJ2-5
CASSQGQGGETQYF
>.|TRBV14|TRBJ2-5
CASSQDGGKETQYF
>.|TRBV7-9|TRBJ2-3
CASSSGGGTDTQYF
>.|TRBV19|TRBJ2-1
CASSMPRDSPNNEQFF
>once|TRBV6-1|TRBJ1-4
CASRISATNEKLFF
>.|TRBV19|TRBJ1-5
CASSIEGRSGQPQHF
>once|TRBV11-2|TRBJ1-1
CASSRDGNTEAFF
>once|TRBV5-6|TRBJ2-5
CASSTQQGRETQYF
>medium-sized|TRBV7-9|TRBJ1-4
CASSPDGPTNEKLFF
>.|TRBV7-9|TRBJ2-5
CASSLLAGVRETQYF
>.|TRBV6-6|TRBJ2-1
CASLDQRESNEQFF
>.|TRBV9|TRBJ2-3
CASAAGLAENTDTQYF
>medium-sized|TRBV5-6|TRBJ1-1
CASSDGSPEAFF
>.|TRBV2|TRBJ1-4
CASSPSGKSEKLFF
>.|TRBV7-6|TRBJ2-2
CASSSQRTSGNTGELFF
>.|TRBV7-9|TRBJ2-3
CASSGRVLGADTQYF
>.|TRBV7-9|TRBJ2-3
CASSASGTGHTDTQYF
>.|TRBV7-9|TRBJ1-1
CASSHRQGAGTEAFF
>.|TRBV7-9|TRBJ1-5
CASSQDRVQPQHF
>.|TRBV13|TRBJ2-3
CASSLQADTQYF
>.|TRBV5-5|TRBJ2-7
CASSFRGSYEQYF
>.|TRBV7-9|TRBJ1-5
CASSFTPGLEEQPQHF
>.|TRBV7-9|TRBJ2-7
CASSSYYEQYF
>.|TRBV29-1|TRBJ2-1
CSSSGTGSYNEQFF
>.|TRBV30|TRBJ2-1
CAWRQAGLAGYEQFF
>.|TRBV14|TRBJ2-2
CASSQQRTSGITGELFF
>few|TRBV6-5|TRBJ2-7
CAAWQGIGYEQYF
>.|TRBV29-1|TRBJ2-3
CSVNVESTDTQYF
>.|TRBV2|TRBJ2-3
CASSDSGVSTDTQYF
>large|TRBV5-6|TRBJ2-4
CASSGFGLAGAKNIQYF
>.|TRBV27|TRBJ2-3
CASSRRLVSGLTDTQYF
>large|TRBV28|TRBJ2-1
CASSPGTSGRNEQFF
>once|TRBV7-3|TRBJ2-1
CASSLASYNEQFF
>.|TRBV7-9|TRBJ2-5
CASSALDNQETQYF
>.|TRBV5-1|TRBJ2-7
CASSLASGYSYEQYF
>.|TRBV2|TRBJ1-5
CASRDRVTERQPQHF
>.|TRBV14|TRBJ2-3
CASSPGSSGTQYF
>.|TRBV7-2|TRBJ2-1
CASSISSGLHRRNEQFF
>.|TRBV10-3|TRBJ2-1
CAISRQVSSYNEQFF
>.|TRBV28|TRBJ1-2
CASSVSEIDGYTF